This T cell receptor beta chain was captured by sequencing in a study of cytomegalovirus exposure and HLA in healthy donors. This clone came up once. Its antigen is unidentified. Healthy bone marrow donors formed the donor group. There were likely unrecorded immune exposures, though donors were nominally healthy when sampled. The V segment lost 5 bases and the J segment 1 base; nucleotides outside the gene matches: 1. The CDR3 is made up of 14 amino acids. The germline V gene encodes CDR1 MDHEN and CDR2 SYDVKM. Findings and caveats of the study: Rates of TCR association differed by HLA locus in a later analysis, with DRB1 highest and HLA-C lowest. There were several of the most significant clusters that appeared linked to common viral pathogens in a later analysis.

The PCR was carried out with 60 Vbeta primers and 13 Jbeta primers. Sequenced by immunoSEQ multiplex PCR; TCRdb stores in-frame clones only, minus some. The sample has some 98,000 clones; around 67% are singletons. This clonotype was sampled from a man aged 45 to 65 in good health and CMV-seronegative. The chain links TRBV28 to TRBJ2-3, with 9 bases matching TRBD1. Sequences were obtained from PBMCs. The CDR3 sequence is CASSGDRGTDTQYF. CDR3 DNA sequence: TGTGCCAGCAGTGGGGACAGGGGCACAGATACGCAGTATTTT.